This T cell receptor beta chain was sequenced for a study of T cells in localized non-small cell lung cancer. Study-wide results and caveats: Because sequencing included only one region (of the tumor), heterogeneity remains possible. Patients showing higher blood T cell density tended to see longer overall survival. Adjacent lung tissue had a median roughly 52 of the top 100 clones found in the tumor. Uninvolved nearby lung showed the greatest T cell clonality, exceeding that found in tumor.

Assay used: immunoSEQ multiplex PCR; TCRdb lists only in-frame clones, some missing. Of some 38,000 clones in the sample, 85% to 95% were seen once. To note about this clone: Antigen unknown.

This TCR was recovered from a female donor older than 55 with stage I lung adenocarcinoma. The sample in question was peripheral blood, obtained before any cancer treatment.

CDR3 bases: TGCGCCAGCAGCCAAAGTCGGGAGGGAAGAGGCGGCTACACCTTC. This translates into CASSQSREGRGGYTF. The rearrangement joins TRBV4-1 to TRBJ1-2; D is ambiguous. CDR1 is MGHRA, CDR2 YSYEKL, per germline. This CDR3 is built from 15 residues. The V and J ends lost 2 bases and 8 bases respectively, with 18 bases between them.